This TCR beta chain was captured in a study of shared clonotypes between healthy human individuals. CD45RO-negative, CCR7-positively selected cells formed the naive CD8 fraction, excluding terminally differentiated effector memory CD45RA+ cells. Assay used: immunoSEQ multiplex PCR; TCRdb lists only in-frame clones, some missing. Of millions of clones detected, around 93% appear once; the ten largest clones hold about 1.8%. V shed 7 bases and J 5 bases; nucleotides not matched to a gene: 9. Germline V gene lookup returns CDR1 ENHRY and CDR2 SYGVKD. This CDR3 has 15 residues. The material sequenced was naive CD8+ T cells from PBMCs. The TCR originated in a man younger than 35 in good health. Some clones in this sample may be carry-over from other donors' samples. The chain joins TRBV10-3 to TRBJ2-3; 10 bases are shared with TRBD1. DNA for the CDR3: TGTGCCATCAATGACAGGGGGCCCTACAAAGATACGCAGTATTTT. Translated: CAINDRGPYKDTQYF.